The 21 T cell receptor beta chains below come from one sample, sequenced in a study of blood T cell repertoires in COVID-19. Clones were read by immunoSEQ multiplex PCR, and TCRdb kept only the in-frame ones, dropping some. This sample yields 140,000 or so clones, of which around 86% are seen a single time; under 6% belongs to the top ten. Sequencing was carried out using peripheral blood. The receptors originated from a human donor in a cohort sampled during active COVID-19.

The rearrangement joins TRBV11-2 to TRBJ1-1, with D possibly TRBD1 on 6 matching bases. Germline loops: CDR1 SGHAT, CDR2 FQNNGV. The CDR3 totals 18 residues. V was cut by 2 bases and J by 3 bases, with 22 bases left in between. The CDR3, as DNA: TGTGCCAGCAGCTTAAGGGGACACCTCCCCGGGTGGGACACTGAAGCTTTCTTT. As protein: CASSLRGHLPGWDTEAFF.

This chain connects TRBV11-3 to TRBJ2-3, with 8 positions matching TRBD2. Germline lookup yields CDR1 SGHNT and CDR2 YENEEA. CDR3 length: 14 amino acids. Losses at the gene ends were 3 bases for V and 1 base for J; bases not matched to a gene: 0. DNA of the CDR3: TGTGCCAGCAGCTTGGGACTAGGCACAGATACGCAGTATTTT. Translated, it gives CASSLGLGTDTQYF.

The rearrangement joins TRBV7-2 to TRBJ1-1; tentative D call: TRBD1 (5 bases). The CDR3 totals 12 residues. Trimming took 5 bases from V and 11 from J, leaving 15 bases between them. The V gene's germline CDR1 is SGHTA and CDR2 FQGNSA. The CDR3 here is CASSQGHLPAFF. DNA for the CDR3: TGTGCCAGCAGCCAAGGACACTTACCGGCTTTCTTT.

The chain is built from TRBV7-2 and TRBJ1-2, with 7 bases identical to TRBD1. Germline CDR1 is SGHTA and CDR2 is FQGNSA. J was trimmed by 6 bases and V by 5 bases; bases with no gene match: 6. The CDR3 length is 13 residues. The CDR3 DNA reads TGTGCCAGCAGCAAACGACAGGGACATGGCTACACCTTC. This gives the protein CASSKRQGHGYTF.

This chain connects TRBV6-6 to TRBJ2-5, with D tentatively TRBD2 (5 bases). The CDR3 contains 11 residues. The V gene's germline CDR1 is MNHNY and CDR2 SVGAGI (reference sequence). Trimming pared 10 bases from V and 5 bases from J, leaving 11 bases between. The chain's CDR3 is CATAGYETQYF. The CDR3 nucleotides are TGTGCCACCGCGGGCTACGAGACCCAGTACTTC.

The V call is TRBV5-1, the J call TRBJ2-2, with 7 bases aligning to TRBD1. The CDR3 spans 14 residues. Germline CDR1 and CDR2: SGHRS and YFSETQ. Trimming cost V 4 bases and J 3 bases; bases outside gene matches: 3. CDR3 nucleotide sequence: TGCGCCAGCAGCCGGCAGGGGGACACCGGGGAGCTGTTTTTT. Protein product: CASSRQGDTGELFF.

The chain couples TRBV27 to TRBJ2-1, with D tentatively TRBD2 (6 bases). Germline V gene data show CDR1 as MNHEY and CDR2 as SMNVEV (reference sequence). With 3 bases removed from V and 4 bases from J, the gap between germline ends came to 10 bases. This CDR3 comprises 14 residues. CDR3 nucleotides: TGTGCCAGCAGTTTCGGGGGTCAGTACAATGAGCAGTTCTTC. Amino acids: CASSFGGQYNEQFF.

The chain uses TRBV7-9 and TRBJ2-3; TRBD2 might be the D (6 bases). CDR3 size: 16 residues. Germline-derived CDR1 and CDR2 are SEHNR and FQNEAQ (reference sequence). Trimming took off 1 base at V and 6 bases at J, with 17 bases between the two ends. This CDR3 reads CASSLGPRLGGDTQYF. CDR3 bases: TGTGCCAGCAGCTTAGGGCCCAGACTAGGAGGGGATACGCAGTATTTT.

This chain links TRBV28 with TRBJ2-3; D is unresolved. The length of the CDR3 is 12 residues. Germline CDR1 and CDR2: MDHEN and SYDVKM. V dropped 7 bases and J dropped 4 bases, with 9 bases sitting between them. The CDR3 DNA reads TGTGCCAGCAACGGGTGGGCAGATACGCAGTATTTT. Translated, it gives CASNGWADTQYF.

The chain has TRBV7-9 and TRBJ1-2, with a tentative D call TRBD1 (6 bases). Germline assignment: CDR1 SEHNR and CDR2 FQNEAQ (reference sequence). Between the trimmed V and J ends, which lost 6 bases and 4 bases, there was a span of 18 bases. The CDR3 is made up of 15 amino acids. Here the CDR3 DNA reads TGTGCCAGCAGTTCCGGACAGCTAACGACCTATGGCTACACCTTC. Amino acids: CASSSGQLTTYGYTF.

This clone was detected only a few times. The V gene is TRBV3-1 (or the pseudogene TRBV3-2), the J gene TRBJ1-5, with D possibly matching TRBD1 (5 bases). Germline V CDR1 and CDR2: LGHDT, YNNKEL (reference sequence). The CDR3 runs 13 residues. V lost 4 bases, J lost 5 bases, and 9 bases lay in between. CDR3 in amino acids: CASSLQGHQPQHF. The CDR3 nucleotides are TGTGCCAGCAGCCTCCAGGGTCATCAGCCCCAGCATTTT.

This chain uses TRBV4-1 with TRBJ1-2; weak D call: TRBD1 (6 bases). Germline V gene data show CDR1 as MGHRA and CDR2 as YSYEKL. The CDR3 has 16 amino acids. V lost 1 base, J lost 2 bases, and 14 bases lay in between. In DNA, the CDR3 is TGCGCCAGCAGCCAAGGGGGGGGCAGGGGCAACTATGGCTACACCTTC. This encodes CASSQGGGRGNYGYTF.

This clone appeared a few times. The chain employs TRBV5-5 and TRBJ1-1; D possibly corresponds to TRBD1 (5 bases). Germline V gene lookup returns CDR1 SGHKS and CDR2 YYEKEE (reference sequence). Trimming cost V 1 base and J 5 bases, with 9 bases left between them. The CDR3 is 13 residues long. The CDR3: CASSLYQGTEAFF. CDR3 DNA: TGTGCCAGCAGCTTGTATCAGGGAACTGAAGCTTTCTTT.

V usage is TRBV6-5 and J usage is TRBJ1-6; D not certain. Germline-derived CDR1 and CDR2 are MNHEY and SVGAGI. Trimming pared 10 bases from V and 1 base from J, leaving 14 bases between. CDR3 size: 15 residues. CDR3 region: CATCQVQSYNSPLHF. The CDR3 DNA reads as TGTGCCACCTGCCAGGTCCAGTCCTATAATTCACCCCTCCACTTT.

The chain couples TRBV3-1 (or the pseudogene TRBV3-2) to TRBJ2-7; D not resolved. Trimming stripped 1 base from V and 5 bases from J, with 6 bases between. The CDR3 sequence is 12 residues long. Germline V CDR1 and CDR2: LGHDT, YNNKEL (reference sequence). In DNA form, the CDR3 reads TGTGCCAGCAGCCAAGTCTTCCACGAGCAGTACTTC. Its translation is CASSQVFHEQYF.

This clone was observed a single time. The J gene is TRBJ1-1, the V gene TRBV15; TRBD1 might be the D (5 bases). This CDR3 comprises 15 residues. Germline loops: CDR1 LNHNV, CDR2 YYDKDF (reference sequence). Trimming cost V 1 base and J 3 bases, with 12 bases left between them. The CDR3 coding sequence is TGTGCCACCAGCAGAGCCGGGGGGGGTTACACTGAAGCTTTCTTT. This encodes CATSRAGGGYTEAFF.

The V and J genes are TRBV30 and TRBJ1-5, with TRBD1 identical over 10 bases. Germline lookup yields CDR1 GTSNPN and CDR2 SVGIG (reference sequence). J gave up 9 bases and V 1 base, and 9 bases lay outside the gene matches. The CDR3 sequence is 15 residues long. CDR3 sequence: CAWSGDRGRRGPQHF. In DNA form, the CDR3 reads TGTGCCTGGAGTGGGGACAGGGGCCGACGGGGGCCCCAGCATTTT.

The chain recombines TRBV6-5 with TRBJ2-1; 10 nucleotides match TRBD2. This CDR3 comprises 15 residues. Per the germline V gene, CDR1 is MNHEY and CDR2 is SVGAGI. V was clipped by 2 bases and J by 9 bases; unmatched bases: 7. The CDR3 loop is CASSYGLAGVSEQFF. Here the CDR3 DNA reads TGTGCCAGCAGTTACGGGCTAGCGGGGGTCTCTGAGCAGTTCTTC.

The rearrangement links TRBV6-5 to TRBJ2-7, with 15 bases matching TRBD2. The junction had 1 base not matched to a gene; V was cut back by 7 bases and J by 6 bases. Germline V gives CDR1 MNHEY, CDR2 SVGAGI. The CDR3 is 13 residues long. The CDR3 spells CASTGLAGGEQYF. Here the CDR3 DNA reads TGTGCCAGCACGGGACTAGCGGGGGGCGAGCAGTACTTC.

J is TRBJ2-7 and V is TRBV18, with 7 nucleotides matching TRBD1. This CDR3 is 16 amino acids long. CDR1 and CDR2 from the germline V gene are KGHSH and LQKENI. The V and J ends lost 6 bases and 2 bases, in that order; junction bases with no gene match: 13. As DNA, the CDR3 is TGTGCCAGCTCGCCCACACAGGGGTTCGATACCTACGAGCAGTACTTC. This translates into CASSPTQGFDTYEQYF.

This chain connects TRBV29-1 to TRBJ2-1, with 10 bases aligning to TRBD1. Germline V gene lookup returns CDR1 SQVTM and CDR2 ANQGSEA. CDR3 length equals 15 residues. Trimming at V came to 3 bases and at J to 6 bases, leaving 8 bases not matched to a gene. CDR3 DNA sequence: TGCAGCGTTGAGGCCGGACAGGGGGGTGGCAATGAGCAGTTCTTC. Protein sequence: CSVEAGQGGGNEQFF.